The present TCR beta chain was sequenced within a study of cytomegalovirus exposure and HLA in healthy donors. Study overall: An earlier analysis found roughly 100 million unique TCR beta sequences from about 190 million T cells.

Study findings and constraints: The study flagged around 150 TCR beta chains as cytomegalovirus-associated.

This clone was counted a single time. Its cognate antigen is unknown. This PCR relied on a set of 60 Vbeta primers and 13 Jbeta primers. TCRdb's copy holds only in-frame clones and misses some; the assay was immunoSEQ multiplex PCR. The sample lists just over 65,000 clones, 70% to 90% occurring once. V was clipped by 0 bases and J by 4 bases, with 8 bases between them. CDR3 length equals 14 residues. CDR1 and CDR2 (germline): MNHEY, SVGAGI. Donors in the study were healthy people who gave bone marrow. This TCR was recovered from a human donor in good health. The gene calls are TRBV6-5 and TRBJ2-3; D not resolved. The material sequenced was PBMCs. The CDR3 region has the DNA TGTGCCAGCAGTTACTCCGGTTTCTCAGATACGCAGTATTTT. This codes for CASSYSGFSDTQYF.